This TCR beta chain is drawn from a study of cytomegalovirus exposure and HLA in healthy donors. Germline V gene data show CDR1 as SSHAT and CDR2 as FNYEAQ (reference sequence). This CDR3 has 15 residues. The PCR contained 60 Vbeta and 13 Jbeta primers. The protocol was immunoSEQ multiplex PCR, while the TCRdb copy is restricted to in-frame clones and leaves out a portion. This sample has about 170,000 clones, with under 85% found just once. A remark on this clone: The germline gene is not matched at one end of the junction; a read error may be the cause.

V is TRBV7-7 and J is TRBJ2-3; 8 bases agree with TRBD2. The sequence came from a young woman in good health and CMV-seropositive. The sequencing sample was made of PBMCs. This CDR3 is CASTPILAGTDTQYF. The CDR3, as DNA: TGTGCTAGCACCCCGATACTAGCGGGCACAGATACGCAGTATTTT.